This TCR beta chain originates from a study of blood T cell repertoires in COVID-19. Looking at the study overall: Acute and convalescent COVID-19 specimens originated in the United States, Italy and Spain.

Sequencing was performed with immunoSEQ multiplex PCR; in TCRdb, only in-frame clones are kept and a portion is missing. The sample lists around 130,000 clones, approximately 88% occurring once. Germline CDR1 and CDR2: SGHTA and FQGNSA. The CDR3 sequence is 13 residues long. Trimming removed 5 bases at V and 4 bases at J, with 10 bases between. Sequencing was done on a sample of peripheral blood. This clonotype originated in a man aged 55 to 70 with active or convalescent COVID-19. The chain joins TRBV7-2 to TRBJ2-3; D remains unclear. CDR3 nucleotide sequence: TGTGCCAGCAGCACCTTTCGGTCAGATACGCAGTATTTT. The encoded protein is CASSTFRSDTQYF.